The clone carrying this T cell receptor beta chain occurred many times. Germline V CDR1 and CDR2: DFQATT, SNEGSKA (reference sequence). Losses at the gene ends were 2 bases for V and 0 bases for J; bases not matched to a gene: 1. This CDR3 has 13 amino acids. This sample was taken from a study of T cells in Graves' hyperthyroidism and ophthalmopathy. From RNA transcripts, TCR beta CDR3 regions were amplified. Researchers ran a first-round RT-PCR on the TCR CDR3 using the HTBI primer set. TCRdb reanalysed the multiplex PCR reads using MiXCR and keeps one entry per CDR3 protein. The repertoire holds under 400,000 distinct CDR3 sequences, with over 15% as singletons.

This TCR was sampled from a man aged 25 to 40 with Graves' hyperthyroidism. V is TRBV20-1 and J is TRBJ2-7; 7 bases match TRBD2. Sequencing was done on a sample of blood. The CDR3 loop is CSARLADSYEQYF. The DNA for the CDR3 is TGCAGTGCTAGACTAGCGGACTCCTACGAGCAGTACTTC.